This paragraph reports one TCR beta chain. These data originate in a study of blood T cell repertoires in COVID-19. Study-wide background: Samples came from the United States, Italy and Spain, spanning acute and convalescent COVID-19. T cells, B-cell-depleted T cells, or PBMCs provided the cDNA or gDNA that served as material.

Study processing details: Amplifying reference gene primers gave estimates of nucleated cell counts. TCRdb's table, derived via immunoSEQ multiplex PCR, lists solely in-frame clones and lacks some. V, J and clone size are taken as reported in that table, and D and trimming were inferred from the DNA itself. The sample holds tens of thousands of clones, around 80% seen once. The CDR3 has 13 amino acids. Trimming stripped 4 bases from V and 6 bases from J, with 13 bases between. The germline V gene has CDR1 SGHNT and CDR2 YYREEE (reference sequence). Sequencing was performed on peripheral blood. The receptor comes from a man in his 60s with active or convalescent COVID-19. The chain combines TRBV5-4 with TRBJ1-1, with D possibly being TRBD1 (5 bases). Here the CDR3 reads CASSTGGYPEAFF. The DNA for the CDR3 is TGTGCCAGCAGCACGGGGGGGTACCCTGAAGCTTTCTTT.